This T cell receptor beta chain was sequenced for a study of T cell repertoires in cytomegalovirus infection. The CDR3 contains 13 residues. Looked up from germline, CDR1 is DFQATT and CDR2 is SNEGSKA (reference sequence). V gave up 3 bases and J gave up 2 bases, with 11 bases separating them. As regards this clonotype: Its antigen is not known.

One entry per CDR3 protein results from TCRdb running MiXCR on the reads. The table shows some 320,000 distinct CDR3 sequences, with 8% to 10% occurring only once. Study-level points and caveats: HLA-C-restricted CMV-specific TCR beta clonotypes prevailed in the ex vivo response.

The chain carries TRBV20-1 and TRBJ2-7; D may correspond to TRBD1 or TRBD2 (5 bases each). The clonotype comes from a human donor in good health (CMV status not recorded). Some clones in this sample may be carry-over from other donors' samples. The sample was PBMCs. CDR3 nucleotides: TGCAGTGCTAGTCGGGGCATGGCCTACGAGCAGTACTTC. It translates to CSASRGMAYEQYF.